This TCR beta chain stems from a study of identifying expanded T cells in peripheral blood. General observations from the study: Clone count variance between roughly 2-week samples rose with total template count. Over two and four weeks, about 17 and 20 clones changed, versus around 1.3 between replicates.

This CDR3 has 14 amino acids. Germline assignment: CDR1 LGHNA and CDR2 YSLEER. V was clipped by 4 bases and J by 4 bases, with 13 bases between them. Produced via immunoSEQ multiplex PCR; TCRdb's table is partial and in-frame only. The repertoire holds under 150,000 clones, more than 75% seen once, with around 3.3% in the top ten. Notes on this clone: Its antigen is unidentified.

Healthy donors had no documented immune events, such as infections, while sampled. The chain employs TRBV4-3 and TRBJ1-2, with a tentative D call TRBD1 (5 bases). This receptor was taken from a person aged 18 to 75 in good health. The material sequenced was blood. The CDR3 loop is CASSPGQAGYGYTF. The CDR3 nucleotides read TGCGCCAGCAGCCCCGGACAAGCGGGCTATGGCTACACCTTC.